One sample yielded the 24 T cell receptor beta chains listed below, sequenced in a study of T-cell reconstitution after alpha-beta-depleted transplantation in children. Preparation of the TCRbeta library was carried out with unique molecular identifiers. TCRdb reprocessed the PCR reads with MiXCR, giving one entry per CDR3 protein. The table has approximately 400,000 distinct CDR3 sequences, roughly 11% seen once. This sample comprised PBMCs from the stem cell graft donor, obtained from the stem cell graft. The receptors stem from a human donor who donated a stem cell graft to a child with acute myeloid leukemia.

The chain joins TRBV24-1 to TRBJ2-5; the D is unclear. This CDR3 contains 12 residues. Germline CDR1 is KGHDR and CDR2 is SFDVKD. V lost 4 bases, J lost 9 bases, and 11 bases lay in between. As DNA, the CDR3 is TGTGCCACCAGTGACACTGGACGGTCCCAGTACTTC. Amino acids: CATSDTGRSQYF.

The sample holds a few counts of this clonotype. The chain has TRBV6-1 and TRBJ2-3; D is perhaps TRBD2 (7 bases). This CDR3 comprises 17 residues. Germline assignment: CDR1 MNHNS and CDR2 SASEGT. V dropped 6 bases and J dropped 4 bases, with 23 bases sitting between them. CDR3 DNA: TGTGCCAGCAGCCTGGGGGGGGGCCTCGCCCATCCAGATACGCAGTATTTT. Its protein product is CASSLGGGLAHPDTQYF.

This chain connects TRBV20-1 to TRBJ2-7; 10 nucleotides align to TRBD2. Germline lookup yields CDR1 DFQATT and CDR2 SNEGSKA (reference sequence). J was trimmed by 4 bases and V by 5 bases; bases with no gene match: 8. The CDR3 runs to 14 residues. CDR3 bases: TGCAGTGCTTCCCGTCTAGCGGGAGAATACGAGCAGTACTTC. Translating it yields CSASRLAGEYEQYF.

The chain employs TRBV12-3 or TRBV12-4 and TRBJ2-7, with D possibly TRBD1 on 6 matching bases. V lost 2 bases, J lost 7 bases, and 15 bases lay in between. This CDR3 has 14 amino acids. The CDR3 region is CASSLFQGLLEQYF. The CDR3 DNA follows: TGTGCCAGCAGTTTATTCCAGGGGTTGTTAGAGCAGTACTTC.

The genes are TRBV6-2 or TRBV6-3 and TRBJ2-2, with 9 bases that match TRBD1. This CDR3 has 15 amino acids. Germline V CDR1 and CDR2: MNHEY, SVGEGT. The junction had 2 bases not matched to a gene; V was cut back by 2 bases and J by 4 bases. The CDR3 is CASSYLTGGTGELFF. The CDR3 coding sequence is TGTGCCAGCAGTTACCTGACAGGGGGCACCGGGGAGCTGTTTTTT.

This clonotype appeared many times. The V call is TRBV5-1, the J call TRBJ2-1; D remains ambiguous. There are 15 residues in the CDR3. The V and J ends lost 1 base and 0 bases respectively, with 8 bases between them. Germline loops: CDR1 SGHRS, CDR2 YFSETQ. CDR3 sequence: CASSLIGSSYNEQFF. CDR3 nucleotides: TGCGCCAGCAGCTTGATCGGTAGCTCCTACAATGAGCAGTTCTTC.

This clonotype was seen repeatedly, ten times or more. This chain uses TRBV7-9 with TRBJ2-7, with D unresolved. Trimming removed 3 bases from V and 6 bases from J, with 9 bases in between. Germline V gives CDR1 SEHNR, CDR2 FQNEAQ (reference sequence). The CDR3 length is 12 residues. The chain's CDR3 is CASSFNVAEQYV. The CDR3 DNA reads as TGTGCCAGCAGCTTCAATGTCGCCGAGCAGTACGTC.

Notes on this clonotype: A much larger clonotype is one base distant, so this may be a read error. The J gene is TRBJ2-6, the V gene TRBV5-5; the D gene could be TRBD1 or TRBD2 (5 bases each). CDR3 length equals 15 residues. Germline-derived CDR1 and CDR2 are SGHKS and YYEKEE (reference sequence). CDR3 residues: CASSLSSSGANGLTF. CDR3 bases: TGTGCCAGCAGCTTGTCTAGCTCTGGGGCCAACGGCCTGACTTTC.

The genes are TRBV12-3 or TRBV12-4 and TRBJ2-2; perhaps TRBD2 as D (6 bases). The V and J ends lost 1 base and 2 bases respectively, with 11 bases between them. The CDR3 has 16 amino acids. CDR3 in DNA: TGTGCCAGCAGTTTAGGTAGCGGACCCAACACCGGGGAGCTGTTTTTT. Residues: CASSLGSGPNTGELFF.

There are many counts of this clonotype. This sequence joins TRBV6-1 and TRBJ2-3, with 13 bases identical to TRBD2. Germline lookup yields CDR1 MNHNS and CDR2 SASEGT. The length of the CDR3 is 14 residues. With 4 bases clipped from V and 5 bases from J, the junction kept 0 bases outside the gene matches. The CDR3 spells CASSGTSGRDTQYF. The CDR3 region has the DNA TGTGCCAGCAGTGGGACTAGCGGGAGAGATACGCAGTATTTT.

CDR3 in amino acids: CASSEKEALNQPQHF. As DNA, the CDR3 is TGCGCCAGCAGTGAGAAGGAGGCCCTCAATCAGCCCCAGCATTTT. The chain carries TRBV10-1 and TRBJ1-5; the D is unclear. V shed 2 bases and J shed 3 bases, with 11 bases lying between them. Looked up from germline, CDR1 is WNHNN and CDR2 is SYGVQD (reference sequence). The CDR3 sequence is 15 residues long.

This clonotype was seen more than once but under ten times. The CDR3 DNA reads as TGCAGTGCTAGAGATTCAGCGGGAGGCTTTTACAATGAGCAGTTCTTC. Translation: CSARDSAGGFYNEQFF. This chain uses TRBV20-1 with TRBJ2-1, with 9 bases lining up with TRBD2. The V and J ends lost 0 bases and 4 bases, in that order; junction bases with no gene match: 7. The CDR3 is made up of 16 amino acids. The V gene's germline CDR1 is DFQATT and CDR2 SNEGSKA (reference sequence).

This clonotype was seen only a few times. J is TRBJ1-3 and V is TRBV5-1; the D gene is possibly TRBD1 (5 bases). V lost 0 bases to trimming and J lost 3 bases, with 22 bases between them. The CDR3 has 19 residues. Germline-derived CDR1 and CDR2 are SGHRS and YFSETQ. CDR3 DNA sequence: TGCGCCAGCAGCTTGGATCGGCTCGGGAGGACAAAGGGTGGAAACACCATATATTTT. Protein sequence: CASSLDRLGRTKGGNTIYF.

This clonotype showed up just a few times. This rearrangement joins TRBV29-1 to TRBJ2-1, with a tentative D call TRBD2 (5 bases). In germline, CDR1 is SQVTM, CDR2 ANQGSEA. The CDR3 is made up of 13 amino acids. V lost 1 base and J lost 9, with 13 bases in between. The chain's CDR3 is CSVEGGSRGEQFF. The CDR3 DNA is TGCAGCGTTGAAGGTGGGAGCCGGGGTGAGCAGTTCTTC.

The chain links TRBV5-6 to TRBJ2-6; D is perhaps TRBD1 (6 bases). The V gene lost 2 bases and the J gene lost 2 bases, with 8 bases spanning the gap. This CDR3 spans 15 amino acids. Germline CDR1 is SGHDT and CDR2 is YYEEEE. The CDR3 here is CASSFYRAGANVLTF. The CDR3 coding sequence is TGTGCCAGCAGCTTTTACAGGGCTGGGGCCAACGTCCTGACTTTC.

This clonotype was picked up many times. The chain links TRBV15 to TRBJ1-1, with 8 bases lining up with TRBD1. The CDR3 consists of 14 residues. J gave up 4 bases and V 2 bases, and 3 bases lay outside the gene matches. CDR1 and CDR2 (germline): LNHNV, YYDKDF (reference sequence). CDR3 DNA: TGTGCCACCAGCAGAACCACAGGGGGCACTGAAGCTTTCTTT. Its translation is CATSRTTGGTEAFF.

The CDR3, as DNA: TGTGCCTGGAGTGCTTTAACACAGGGGAATCAGCCCCAGCATTTT. Residues: CAWSALTQGNQPQHF. The chain couples TRBV30 to TRBJ1-5; 7 nucleotides agree with TRBD1. The CDR3 consists of 15 residues. V lost 1 base and J lost 4; bases outside the gene matches: 7. Per the germline V gene, CDR1 is GTSNPN and CDR2 is SVGIG (reference sequence).

This clonotype has ten or more counts. This sequence joins TRBV11-2 and TRBJ2-5, with 12 bases identical to TRBD2. CDR1 is SGHAT, CDR2 FQNNGV, per germline. Losses at the gene ends were 2 bases for V and 5 bases for J; bases not matched to a gene: 15. This CDR3 comprises 19 residues. CDR3: CASSLNWAQLAGGLETQYF. The DNA for the CDR3 is TGTGCCAGCAGCTTAAATTGGGCTCAGCTAGCGGGAGGGCTGGAGACCCAGTACTTC.

J is TRBJ2-1 and V is TRBV29-1; 11 nucleotides match TRBD1. Trimming removed 8 bases from V and 5 bases from J; junction bases left unmatched: 5. The CDR3 totals 13 residues. The V gene's germline CDR1 is SQVTM and CDR2 ANQGSEA. In DNA form, the CDR3 reads TGCAGCAACCGGGACAGGGGGAACAATGAGCAGTTCTTC. This translates into CSNRDRGNNEQFF.

The chain links TRBV18 to TRBJ2-7; 11 bases are shared with TRBD1. The CDR3 is 16 amino acids. Germline CDR1 is KGHSH and CDR2 is LQKENI. The V and J ends lost 5 bases and 0 bases, in that order; junction bases with no gene match: 6. Here the CDR3 DNA reads TGTGCCAGCTCATACCTAGGGACAGGGGGCTCCTACGAGCAGTACTTC. It translates to CASSYLGTGGSYEQYF.

This sequence joins TRBV5-6 and TRBJ2-3; D is possibly TRBD1 (5 bases). The CDR3 is 15 amino acids. V lost 4 bases and J lost 0, with 12 bases in between. The germline V gene encodes CDR1 SGHDT and CDR2 YYEEEE. The CDR3 spells CASSHHRTSTDTQYF. CDR3 DNA sequence: TGTGCCAGCAGCCATCACCGGACAAGCACAGATACGCAGTATTTT. Filled out from reference TRBV5-6 and TRBJ2-3, the complete variable domain reads DAGVTQSPTHLIKTRGQQVTLRCSPKSGHDTVSWYQQALGQGPQFIFQYYEEEERQRGNFPDRFSGHQFPNYSSELNVNALLLGDSALYLCASSHHRTSTDTQYFGPGTRLTVL.

The chain couples TRBV3-1 to TRBJ1-1, with D possibly matching TRBD1 (5 bases). The ends were cut back, 3 bases at V and 3 bases at J, with 17 bases in the middle. The length of the CDR3 is 16 residues. CDR1 and CDR2 (germline): LGHDT, YNNKEL (reference sequence). In DNA form, the CDR3 reads TGTGCCAGCAGCCAGAACACACTGCCGGGGCACACTGAAGCTTTCTTT. It is translated as CASSQNTLPGHTEAFF.

The chain employs TRBV5-1 and TRBJ2-5, with TRBD1 matching 10 bases. This CDR3 is 15 amino acids long. After removal of 3 bases from V and 4 bases from J, the junction contained 6 bases not matched to a gene. Germline V lookup: CDR1 SGHRS, CDR2 YFSETQ. This chain's CDR3 is CASSSGTGVGETQYF. The CDR3 nucleotides read TGCGCCAGCAGCTCCGGGACAGGGGTCGGAGAGACCCAGTACTTC. Together with reference TRBV5-1 and TRBJ2-5, the CDR3 gives the full variable domain: KAGVTQTPRYLIKTRGQQVTLSCSPISGHRSVSWYQQTPGQGLQFLFEYFSETQRNKGNFPGRFSGRQFSNSRSEMNVSTLELGDSALYLCASSSGTGVGETQYFGPGTRLLVL.

The chain combines TRBV7-3 with TRBJ2-6, with D perhaps TRBD1 (7 bases). The CDR3 consists of 20 residues. The germline CDR1 and CDR2 sequences are SGHTA and FQGTGA. V lost 0 bases to trimming and J lost 3 bases, with 21 bases between them. The CDR3 reads CASSLTGGGGAFVGANVLTF. Here the CDR3 DNA reads TGTGCCAGCAGCTTAACTGGTGGAGGGGGCGCCTTTGTTGGGGCCAACGTCCTGACTTTC. Combining the CDR3 with reference TRBV7-3 and TRBJ2-6 gives the whole variable domain GAGVSQTPSNKVTEKGKYVELRCDPISGHTALYWYRQSLGQGPEFLIYFQGTGAADDSGLPNDRFFAVRPEGSVSTLKIQRTERGDSAVYLCASSLTGGGGAFVGANVLTFGAGSRLTVL.